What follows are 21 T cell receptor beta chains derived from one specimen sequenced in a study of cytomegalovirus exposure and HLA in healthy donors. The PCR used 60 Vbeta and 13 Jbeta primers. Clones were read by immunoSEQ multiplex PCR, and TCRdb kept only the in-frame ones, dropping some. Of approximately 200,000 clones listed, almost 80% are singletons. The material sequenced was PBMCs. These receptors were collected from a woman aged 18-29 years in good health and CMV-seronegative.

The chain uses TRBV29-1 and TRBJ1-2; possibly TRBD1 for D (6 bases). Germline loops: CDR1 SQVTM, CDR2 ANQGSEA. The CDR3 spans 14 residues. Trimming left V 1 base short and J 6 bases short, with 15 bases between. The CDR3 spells CSVEAGIGGHGYTF. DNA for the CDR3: TGCAGCGTTGAAGCGGGGATTGGGGGCCATGGCTACACCTTC.

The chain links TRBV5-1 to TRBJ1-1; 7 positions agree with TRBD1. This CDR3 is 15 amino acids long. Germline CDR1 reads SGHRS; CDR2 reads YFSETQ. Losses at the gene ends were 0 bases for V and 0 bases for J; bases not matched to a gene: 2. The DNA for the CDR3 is TGCGCCAGCAGCTTGGTAGGGGGCATGAACACTGAAGCTTTCTTT. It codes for CASSLVGGMNTEAFF. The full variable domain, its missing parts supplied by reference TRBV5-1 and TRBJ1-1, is KAGVTQTPRYLIKTRGQQVTLSCSPISGHRSVSWYQQTPGQGLQFLFEYFSETQRNKGNFPGRFSGRQFSNSRSEMNVSTLELGDSALYLCASSLVGGMNTEAFFGQGTRLTVV.

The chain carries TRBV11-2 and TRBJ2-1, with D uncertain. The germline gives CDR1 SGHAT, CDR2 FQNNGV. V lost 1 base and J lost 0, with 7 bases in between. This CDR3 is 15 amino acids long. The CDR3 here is CASSLASNSYNEQFF. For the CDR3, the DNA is TGTGCCAGCAGCTTAGCTAGTAACTCCTACAATGAGCAGTTCTTC.

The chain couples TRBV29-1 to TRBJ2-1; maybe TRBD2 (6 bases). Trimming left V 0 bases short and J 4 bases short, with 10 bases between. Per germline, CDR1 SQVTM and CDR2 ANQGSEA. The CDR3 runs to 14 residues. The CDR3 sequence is CSVEERGQYNEQFF. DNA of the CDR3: TGCAGCGTTGAAGAGCGGGGCCAGTACAATGAGCAGTTCTTC.

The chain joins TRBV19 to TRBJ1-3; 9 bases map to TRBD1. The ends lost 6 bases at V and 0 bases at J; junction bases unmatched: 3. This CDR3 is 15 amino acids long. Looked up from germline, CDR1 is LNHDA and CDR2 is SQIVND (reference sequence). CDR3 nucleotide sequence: TGTGCCAGTAGGGGACAGGGCGGCTCTGGAAACACCATATATTTT. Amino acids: CASRGQGGSGNTIYF.

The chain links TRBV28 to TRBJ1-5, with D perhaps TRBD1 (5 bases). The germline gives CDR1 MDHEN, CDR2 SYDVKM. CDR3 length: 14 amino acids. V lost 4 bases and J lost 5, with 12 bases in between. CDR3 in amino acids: CASSWAGEHQPQHF. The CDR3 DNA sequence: TGTGCCAGCAGTTGGGCGGGGGAGCATCAGCCCCAGCATTTT.

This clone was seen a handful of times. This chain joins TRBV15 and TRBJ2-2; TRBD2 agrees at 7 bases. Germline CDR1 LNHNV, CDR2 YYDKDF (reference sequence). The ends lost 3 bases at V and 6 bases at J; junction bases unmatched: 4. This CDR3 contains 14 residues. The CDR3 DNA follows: TGTGCCACCAGCAGCGGGAGGCCGGCCGGGGAGCTGTTTTTT. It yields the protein CATSSGRPAGELFF.

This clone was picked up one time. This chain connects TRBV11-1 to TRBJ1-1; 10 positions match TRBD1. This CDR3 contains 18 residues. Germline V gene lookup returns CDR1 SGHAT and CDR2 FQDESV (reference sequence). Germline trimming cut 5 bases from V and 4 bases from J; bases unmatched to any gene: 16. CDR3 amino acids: CASSPSRGTGVWSTEAFF. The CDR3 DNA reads TGTGCCAGCAGCCCCTCAAGAGGGACAGGGGTGTGGAGCACTGAAGCTTTCTTT.

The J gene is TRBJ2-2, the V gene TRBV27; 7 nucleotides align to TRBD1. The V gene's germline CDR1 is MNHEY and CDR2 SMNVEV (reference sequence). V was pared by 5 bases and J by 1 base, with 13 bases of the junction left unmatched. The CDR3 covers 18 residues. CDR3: CASSPPPRGLGNTGELFF. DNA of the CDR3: TGTGCCAGCAGTCCACCCCCCAGGGGGTTGGGGAACACCGGGGAGCTGTTTTTT.

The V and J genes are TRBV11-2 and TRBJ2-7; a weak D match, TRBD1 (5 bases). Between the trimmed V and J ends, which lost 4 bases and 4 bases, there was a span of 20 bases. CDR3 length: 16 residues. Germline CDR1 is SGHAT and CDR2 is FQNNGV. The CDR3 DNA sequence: TGTGCCAGCAGCTACCTTCAGGGCGCCAAGGGATACGAGCAGTACTTC. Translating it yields CASSYLQGAKGYEQYF.

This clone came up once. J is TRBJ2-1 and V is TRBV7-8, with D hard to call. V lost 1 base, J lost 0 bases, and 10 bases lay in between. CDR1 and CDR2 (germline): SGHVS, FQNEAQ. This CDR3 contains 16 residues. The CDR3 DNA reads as TGTGCCAGCAGCTTAGGGGCAGCTCGCTCCTACAATGAGCAGTTCTTC. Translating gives CASSLGAARSYNEQFF.

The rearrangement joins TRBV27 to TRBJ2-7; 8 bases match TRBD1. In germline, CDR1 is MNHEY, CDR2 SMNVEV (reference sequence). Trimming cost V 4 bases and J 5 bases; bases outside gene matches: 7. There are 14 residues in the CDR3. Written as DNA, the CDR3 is TGTGCCAGCAGTTATGACAGGGGTTCTCACGAGCAGTACTTC. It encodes CASSYDRGSHEQYF.

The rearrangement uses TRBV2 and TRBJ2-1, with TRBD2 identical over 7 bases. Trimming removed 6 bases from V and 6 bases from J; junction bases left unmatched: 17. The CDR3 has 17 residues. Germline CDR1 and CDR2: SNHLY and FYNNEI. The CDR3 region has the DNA TGTGCCAGCAGCCCACCGGGGGGTCGGTGGGACCCCAATGAGCAGTTCTTC. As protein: CASSPPGGRWDPNEQFF.

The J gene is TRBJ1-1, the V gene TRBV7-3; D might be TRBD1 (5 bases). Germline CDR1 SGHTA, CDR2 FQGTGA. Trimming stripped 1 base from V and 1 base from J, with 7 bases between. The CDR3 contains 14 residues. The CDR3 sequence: CASSLMGGNTEAFF. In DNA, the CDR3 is TGTGCCAGCAGCTTAATGGGGGGGAACACTGAAGCTTTCTTT. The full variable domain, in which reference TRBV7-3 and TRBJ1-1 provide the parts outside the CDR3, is GAGVSQTPSNKVTEKGKYVELRCDPISGHTALYWYRQSLGQGPEFLIYFQGTGAADDSGLPNDRFFAVRPEGSVSTLKIQRTERGDSAVYLCASSLMGGNTEAFFGQGTRLTVV.

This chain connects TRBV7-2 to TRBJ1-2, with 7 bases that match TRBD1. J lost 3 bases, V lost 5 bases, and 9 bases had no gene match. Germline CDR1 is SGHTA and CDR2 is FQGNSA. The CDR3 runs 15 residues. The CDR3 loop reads CASSGYRGKDYGYTF. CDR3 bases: TGTGCCAGCAGCGGATACAGGGGAAAGGACTATGGCTACACCTTC.

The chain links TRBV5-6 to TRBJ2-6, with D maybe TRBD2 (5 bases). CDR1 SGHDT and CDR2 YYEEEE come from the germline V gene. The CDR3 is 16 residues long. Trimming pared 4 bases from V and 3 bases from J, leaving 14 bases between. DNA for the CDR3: TGTGCCAGCAGCCGGGATTGGGGAGATGGGGCCAACGTCCTGACTTTC. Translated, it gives CASSRDWGDGANVLTF.

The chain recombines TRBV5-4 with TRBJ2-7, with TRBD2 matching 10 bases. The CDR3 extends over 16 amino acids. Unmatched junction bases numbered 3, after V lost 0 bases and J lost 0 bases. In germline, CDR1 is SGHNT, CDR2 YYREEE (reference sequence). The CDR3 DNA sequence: TGTGCCAGCAGCTTGGGGGGACTAGCGTACTCCTACGAGCAGTACTTC. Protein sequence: CASSLGGLAYSYEQYF.

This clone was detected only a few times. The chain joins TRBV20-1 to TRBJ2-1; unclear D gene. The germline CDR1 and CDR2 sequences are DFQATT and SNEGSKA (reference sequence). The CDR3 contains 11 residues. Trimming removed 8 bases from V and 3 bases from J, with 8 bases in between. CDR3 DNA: TGCAGTCAAGGCGGCTACAATGAGCAGTTCTTC. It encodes CSQGGYNEQFF.

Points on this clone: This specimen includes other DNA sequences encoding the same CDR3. Written as DNA, the CDR3 is TGTGCCAGCAGCGTAGGGGGGGCTAATGAAAAACTGTTTTTT. Translation: CASSVGGANEKLFF. The chain couples TRBV9 to TRBJ1-4, with a weak D call TRBD1 (5 bases). The germline V gene encodes CDR1 SGDLS and CDR2 YYNGEE. Trimming left V 0 bases short and J 3 bases short, with 6 bases between. This CDR3 has 14 residues.

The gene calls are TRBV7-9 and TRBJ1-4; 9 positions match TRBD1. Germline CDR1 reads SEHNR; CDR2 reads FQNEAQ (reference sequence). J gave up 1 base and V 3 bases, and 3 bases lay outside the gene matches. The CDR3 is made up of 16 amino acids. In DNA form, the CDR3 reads TGTGCCAGCAGCTTTGGACAGGGGATAACTAATGAAAAACTGTTTTTT. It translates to CASSFGQGITNEKLFF.

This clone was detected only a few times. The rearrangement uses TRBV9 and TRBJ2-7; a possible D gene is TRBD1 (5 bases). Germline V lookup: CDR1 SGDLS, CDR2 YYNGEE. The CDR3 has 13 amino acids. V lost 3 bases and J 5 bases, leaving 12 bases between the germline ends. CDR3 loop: CASSAEDNDEQYF. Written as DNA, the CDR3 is TGTGCCAGCAGCGCCGAGGACAACGACGAGCAGTACTTC.